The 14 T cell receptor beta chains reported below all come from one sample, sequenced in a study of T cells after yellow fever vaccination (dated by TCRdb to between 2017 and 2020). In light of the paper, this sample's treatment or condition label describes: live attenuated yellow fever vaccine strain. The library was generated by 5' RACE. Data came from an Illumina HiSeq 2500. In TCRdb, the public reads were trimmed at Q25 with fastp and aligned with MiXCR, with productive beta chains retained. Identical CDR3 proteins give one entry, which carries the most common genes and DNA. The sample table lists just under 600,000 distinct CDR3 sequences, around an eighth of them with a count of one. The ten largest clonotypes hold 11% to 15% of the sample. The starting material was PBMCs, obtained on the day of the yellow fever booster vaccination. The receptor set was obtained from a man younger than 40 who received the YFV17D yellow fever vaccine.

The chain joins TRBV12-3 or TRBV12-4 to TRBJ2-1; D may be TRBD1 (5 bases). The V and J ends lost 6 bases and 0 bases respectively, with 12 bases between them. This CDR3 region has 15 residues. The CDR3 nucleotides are TGTGCCAGCAGAGTGACAGCAAGCTCCTACAATGAGCAGTTCTTC. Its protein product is CASRVTASSYNEQFF.

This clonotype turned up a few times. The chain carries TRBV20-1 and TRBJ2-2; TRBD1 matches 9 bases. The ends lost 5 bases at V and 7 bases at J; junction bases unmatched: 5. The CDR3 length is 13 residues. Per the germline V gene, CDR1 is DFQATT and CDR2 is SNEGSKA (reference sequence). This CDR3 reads CSAGTGLRGELFF. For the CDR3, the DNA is TGCAGTGCTGGGACAGGGCTACGCGGGGAGCTGTTTTTT.

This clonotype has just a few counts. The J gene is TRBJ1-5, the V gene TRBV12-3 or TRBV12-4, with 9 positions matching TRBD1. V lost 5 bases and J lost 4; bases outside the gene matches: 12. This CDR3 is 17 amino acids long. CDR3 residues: CASSVYLQGALNQPQHF. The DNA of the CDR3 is TGTGCCAGCAGTGTGTACTTACAGGGGGCCCTAAATCAGCCCCAGCATTTT.

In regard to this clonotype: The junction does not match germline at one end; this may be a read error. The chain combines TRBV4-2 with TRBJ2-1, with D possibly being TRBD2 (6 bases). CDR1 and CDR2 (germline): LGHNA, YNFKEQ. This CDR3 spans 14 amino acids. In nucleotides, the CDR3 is TGTGCCAGCAGCCAAAATCAAGGAGGGAGGCCCCACATCTTC. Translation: CASSQNQGGRPHIF.

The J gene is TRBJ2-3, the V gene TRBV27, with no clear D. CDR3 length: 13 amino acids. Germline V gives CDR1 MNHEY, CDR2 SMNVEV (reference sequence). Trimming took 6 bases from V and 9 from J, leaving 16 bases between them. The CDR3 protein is CASRTLEVGTQYF. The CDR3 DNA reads TGTGCCAGCAGGACCCTAGAGGTTGGCACGCAGTATTTT.

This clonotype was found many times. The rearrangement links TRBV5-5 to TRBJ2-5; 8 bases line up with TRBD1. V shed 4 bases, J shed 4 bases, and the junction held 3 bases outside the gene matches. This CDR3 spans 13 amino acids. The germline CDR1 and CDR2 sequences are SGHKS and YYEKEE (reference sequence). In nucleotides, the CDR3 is TGTGCCAGCAGCCACACAGGGGGAGAGACCCAGTACTTC. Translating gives CASSHTGGETQYF.

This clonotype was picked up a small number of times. Here the CDR3 DNA reads TGTGCCAGCAGCGTAGGGGCCGGGAGCTCCTACAATGAGCAGTTCTTC. Translated, it gives CASSVGAGSSYNEQFF. The chain couples TRBV9 to TRBJ2-1; D is possibly TRBD2 (6 bases). Germline CDR1 SGDLS, CDR2 YYNGEE. CDR3 length: 16 residues. The ends were cut back, 0 bases at V and 0 bases at J, with 10 bases in the middle.

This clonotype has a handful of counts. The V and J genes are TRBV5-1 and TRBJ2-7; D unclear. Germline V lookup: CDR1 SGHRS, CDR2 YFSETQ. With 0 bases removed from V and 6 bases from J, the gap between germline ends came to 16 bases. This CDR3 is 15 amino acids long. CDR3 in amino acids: CASSLDPGYGAEQYF. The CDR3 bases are TGCGCCAGCAGCTTGGATCCAGGATATGGCGCCGAGCAGTACTTC.

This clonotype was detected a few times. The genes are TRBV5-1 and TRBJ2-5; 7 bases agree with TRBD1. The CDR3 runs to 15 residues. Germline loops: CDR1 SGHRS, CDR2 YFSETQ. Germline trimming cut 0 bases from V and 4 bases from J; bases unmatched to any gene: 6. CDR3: CASSLEGAMGETQYF. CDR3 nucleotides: TGCGCCAGCAGCTTGGAGGGGGCTATGGGAGAGACCCAGTACTTC.

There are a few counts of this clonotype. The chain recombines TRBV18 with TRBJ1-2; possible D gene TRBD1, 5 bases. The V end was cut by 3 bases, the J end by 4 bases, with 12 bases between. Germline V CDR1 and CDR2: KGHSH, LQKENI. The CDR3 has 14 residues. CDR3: CASSPPREGYGYTF. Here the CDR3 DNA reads TGTGCCAGCTCACCGCCCAGGGAAGGCTATGGCTACACCTTC.

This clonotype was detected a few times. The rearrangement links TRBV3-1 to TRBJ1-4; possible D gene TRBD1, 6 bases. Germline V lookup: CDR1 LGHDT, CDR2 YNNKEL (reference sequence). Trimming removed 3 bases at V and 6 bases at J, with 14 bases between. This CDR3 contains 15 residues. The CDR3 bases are TGTGCCAGCAGCCAGCTTGGCAGGGGAGATGAAAAACTGTTTTTT. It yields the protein CASSQLGRGDEKLFF.

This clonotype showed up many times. The CDR3 loop reads CASSTGTAYGYTF. The CDR3 DNA follows: TGCGCCAGCAGCACAGGGACAGCCTATGGCTACACCTTC. The chain couples TRBV5-1 to TRBJ1-2; 7 bases fit TRBD1. Trimming took 4 bases from V and 4 from J; bases not matched to a gene: 4. The germline gives CDR1 SGHRS, CDR2 YFSETQ. The CDR3 is made up of 13 amino acids.

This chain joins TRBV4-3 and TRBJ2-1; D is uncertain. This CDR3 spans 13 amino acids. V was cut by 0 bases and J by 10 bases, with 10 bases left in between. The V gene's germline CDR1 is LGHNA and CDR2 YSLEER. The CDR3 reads CASSQDRQTEQFF. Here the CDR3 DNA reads TGCGCCAGCAGCCAAGATCGTCAGACAGAGCAGTTCTTC.

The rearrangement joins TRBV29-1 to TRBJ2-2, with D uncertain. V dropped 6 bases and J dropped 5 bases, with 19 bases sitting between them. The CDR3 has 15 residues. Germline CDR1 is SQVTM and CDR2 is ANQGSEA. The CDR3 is CSVNLKFPQTGELFF. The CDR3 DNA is TGCAGCGTGAACCTGAAATTCCCCCAGACCGGGGAGCTGTTTTTT.